Below are 20 T cell receptor beta chains sequenced from a single sample in a study of cytomegalovirus exposure and HLA in healthy donors. Assay used: immunoSEQ multiplex PCR; TCRdb lists only in-frame clones, some missing. The table shows 120,000 to 150,000 clones, with 70% to 90% occurring only once. Sequencing was done on a sample of PBMCs. The receptors were gathered from a woman aged 25 to 45 in good health and CMV-seronegative.

The chain has TRBV27 and TRBJ2-3; D gene unclear. The CDR3 extends over 13 amino acids. CDR1 is MNHEY and CDR2 is SMNVEV in the germline V gene (reference sequence). Trimming cost V 3 bases and J 2 bases, with 6 bases left between them. CDR3 sequence (DNA): TGTGCCAGCAGTTTGCGCGCCACAGATACGCAGTATTTT. Translated, it gives CASSLRATDTQYF.

This sequence joins TRBV27 and TRBJ1-1; D might be TRBD1 (5 bases). From germline, CDR1 is MNHEY and CDR2 SMNVEV (reference sequence). V lost 6 bases to trimming and J lost 3 bases, with 14 bases between them. The CDR3 covers 14 residues. This CDR3 reads CASRIPPRDTEAFF. CDR3 in DNA: TGTGCCAGCAGAATACCCCCCAGGGACACTGAAGCTTTCTTT.

The V and J genes are TRBV11-2 and TRBJ2-1; 7 nucleotides match TRBD2. V shed 4 bases, J shed 2 bases, and the junction held 8 bases outside the gene matches. Germline CDR1 reads SGHAT; CDR2 reads FQNNGV. CDR3 length equals 16 residues. The CDR3 bases are TGTGCCAGCAGCTCGACGAGCGGGGTGACCTACAATGAGCAGTTCTTC. It encodes CASSSTSGVTYNEQFF.

The V call is TRBV4-3, the J call TRBJ2-5; 7 nucleotides agree with TRBD1. Trimming at V came to 2 bases and at J to 3 bases, leaving 3 bases not matched to a gene. The CDR3 is made up of 14 amino acids. CDR1 and CDR2 (germline): LGHNA, YSLEER. The CDR3 region is CASSQHRGEETQYF. The CDR3, as DNA: TGCGCCAGCAGCCAACACAGGGGAGAAGAGACCCAGTACTTC.

The V call is TRBV28, the J call TRBJ1-5, with D perhaps matching TRBD1 (6 bases). The CDR3 contains 20 residues. Deletions cut 7 bases from V and 0 bases from J, with 28 bases between. From germline, CDR1 is MDHEN and CDR2 SYDVKM. CDR3: CASTRSPGQQDLHSNQPQHF. CDR3 nucleotides: TGTGCCAGCACCAGATCCCCGGGACAACAAGACCTTCATAGCAATCAGCCCCAGCATTTT.

The V gene is TRBV11-2, the J gene TRBJ2-1, with 7 nucleotides matching TRBD1. Germline-derived CDR1 and CDR2 are SGHAT and FQNNGV. Trimming removed 5 bases from V and 6 bases from J; junction bases left unmatched: 13. This CDR3 is 16 amino acids long. In DNA, the CDR3 is TGTGCCAGCAGCCTAAAACAGGGGTTGGGTAGCAATGAGCAGTTCTTC. Translating gives CASSLKQGLGSNEQFF.

This clone occurred many times. V gene TRBV19 combines with J gene TRBJ1-2, with 7 bases fitting TRBD1. There are 12 residues in the CDR3. With V trimmed by 6 bases and J by 8 bases, 6 bases remained unmatched. Germline CDR1 and CDR2: LNHDA and SQIVND (reference sequence). The CDR3 loop is CASRRQGGGYTF. CDR3 in DNA: TGTGCCAGTAGACGCCAGGGGGGCGGCTACACCTTC.

The rearrangement joins TRBV6-1 to TRBJ1-5; possibly TRBD1 for D (6 bases). This CDR3 is 18 amino acids long. Germline CDR1 MNHNS, CDR2 SASEGT. Trimming shortened V by 1 base and J by 0 bases, and 16 bases separated the two germline ends. CDR3 bases: TGTGCCAGCAGTGAAGATCGGGGGGGGCGATCTAGCAATCAGCCCCAGCATTTT. Translated: CASSEDRGGRSSNQPQHF.

The DNA for the CDR3 is TGCAGCGTTGGAACAGGGGGAGGTTTTGAGACCCAGTACTTC. This translates into CSVGTGGGFETQYF. The chain couples TRBV29-1 to TRBJ2-5, with TRBD1 identical over 8 bases. The CDR3 runs 14 residues. CDR1 is SQVTM and CDR2 is ANQGSEA in the germline V gene. The trim removed 4 bases at V and 5 bases at J, leaving 9 bases unmatched. The variable domain in full, completed from reference TRBV29-1 and TRBJ2-5, reads SAVISQKPSRDICQRGTSLTIQCQVDSQVTMMFWYRQQPGQSLTLIATANQGSEATYESGFVIDKFPISRPNLTFSTLTVSNMSPEDSSIYLCSVGTGGGFETQYFGPGTRLLVL.

The V call is TRBV6-5, the J call TRBJ2-7; D might be TRBD1 (6 bases). Between the trimmed V and J ends, which lost 7 bases and 2 bases, there was a span of 15 bases. Germline V CDR1 and CDR2: MNHEY, SVGAGI. The CDR3 has 14 amino acids. The CDR3, as DNA: TGTGCCAGCACGGGGACAAGAGTTACCTACGAGCAGTACTTC. Translating it yields CASTGTRVTYEQYF.

CDR3 residues: CSVVSNSYEQYF. Here the CDR3 DNA reads TGCAGCGTTGTATCTAACTCCTACGAGCAGTACTTC. The chain combines TRBV29-1 with TRBJ2-7; D unresolved. Germline CDR1 and CDR2: SQVTM and ANQGSEA. Deletions cut 4 bases from V and 0 bases from J, with 7 bases between. This CDR3 has 12 residues.

In this sample, this clone turned up a few times. The rearrangement joins TRBV5-1 to TRBJ1-4; D gene unclear. V was trimmed by 5 bases and J by 0 bases, leaving 5 bases between them. Per the germline V gene, CDR1 is SGHRS and CDR2 is YFSETQ. This CDR3 comprises 13 residues. The CDR3 loop is CASRGATNEKLFF. CDR3 DNA sequence: TGCGCCAGCAGGGGAGCAACTAATGAAAAACTGTTTTTT.

The chain carries TRBV5-1 and TRBJ2-5, with 10 bases identical to TRBD2. Per germline, CDR1 SGHRS and CDR2 YFSETQ. The CDR3 runs 15 residues. V lost 4 bases, J lost 3 bases, and 6 bases stayed unmatched. The DNA for the CDR3 is TGCGCCAGCAGCCCCACCGGGACTAGCGAAGAGACCCAGTACTTC. This sequence encodes CASSPTGTSEETQYF.

V and J are TRBV6-5 and TRBJ1-1; 12 positions agree with TRBD1. This CDR3 spans 14 amino acids. Germline CDR1 and CDR2: MNHEY and SVGAGI. V dropped 6 bases and J dropped 7; count of bases not matched to a gene: 6. This CDR3 is CASRRDRGQGEAFF. In nucleotides, the CDR3 is TGTGCCAGCAGGAGGGACAGGGGGCAGGGTGAAGCTTTCTTT.

V gene TRBV5-1 combines with J gene TRBJ1-5; 7 nucleotides match TRBD1. The CDR3 covers 13 residues. Germline CDR1 is SGHRS and CDR2 is YFSETQ. V lost 4 bases, J lost 9 bases, and 7 bases stayed unmatched. CDR3 in amino acids: CASSERTGSPQHF. The CDR3, as DNA: TGCGCCAGCAGCGAAAGGACAGGTTCGCCCCAGCATTTT.

This clone showed up just a few times. The genes are TRBV4-2 and TRBJ2-7, with 8 bases identical to TRBD2. The germline CDR1 and CDR2 sequences are LGHNA and YNFKEQ. This CDR3 region has 14 residues. Trimming cost V 3 bases and J 1 base; bases outside gene matches: 2. The CDR3 DNA follows: TGTGCCAGCAGCCAGGGACTAGAATCCTACGAGCAGTACTTC. It is translated as CASSQGLESYEQYF.

This sequence joins TRBV6-1 and TRBJ2-4; 11 bases match TRBD2. This CDR3 has 15 residues. CDR1 and CDR2 (germline): MNHNS, SASEGT. Trimming removed 7 bases from V and 8 bases from J; junction bases left unmatched: 10. In nucleotides, the CDR3 is TGTGCCAGCAAGGTAGCGGGGGGGCCTGATTACATTCAGTACTTC. Amino acid sequence: CASKVAGGPDYIQYF.

The DNA for the CDR3 is TGCGCCAGCAGCTCTGACAGTTCTTCCGGGGAGCTGTTTTTT. Protein: CASSSDSSSGELFF. This rearrangement joins TRBV5-1 to TRBJ2-2, with D perhaps TRBD1 (5 bases). The CDR3 runs 14 residues. Germline values: CDR1 SGHRS, CDR2 YFSETQ. V was shortened by 3 bases and J by 6 bases, with 12 bases between the two germline ends.

The V gene is TRBV5-1, the J gene TRBJ1-6, with 8 bases lining up with TRBD1. This CDR3 is built from 15 residues. Germline CDR1 SGHRS, CDR2 YFSETQ. The V and J ends lost 5 bases and 6 bases, in that order; junction bases with no gene match: 7. CDR3 loop: CASSSDRAFNSPLHF. The CDR3 coding sequence is TGCGCCAGCAGTTCGGACAGGGCTTTTAATTCACCCCTCCACTTT.

The chain links TRBV11-2 to TRBJ2-5; 7 bases are a match to TRBD2. V was pared by 1 base and J by 3 bases, with 2 bases of the junction left unmatched. The CDR3 spans 14 residues. Germline CDR1 reads SGHAT; CDR2 reads FQNNGV. The CDR3 protein is CASSLGTRKETQYF. DNA of the CDR3: TGTGCCAGCAGCTTAGGGACTAGAAAAGAGACCCAGTACTTC.